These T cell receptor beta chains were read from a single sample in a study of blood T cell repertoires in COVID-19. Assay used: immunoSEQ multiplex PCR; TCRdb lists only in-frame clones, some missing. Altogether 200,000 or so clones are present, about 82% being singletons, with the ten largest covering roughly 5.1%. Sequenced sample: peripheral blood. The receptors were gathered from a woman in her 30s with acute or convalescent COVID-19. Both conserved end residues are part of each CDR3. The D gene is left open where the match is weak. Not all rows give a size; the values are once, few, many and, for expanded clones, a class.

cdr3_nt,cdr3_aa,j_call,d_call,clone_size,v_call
TGTGCCAGCAGCTTTGGGTTTTCCGGGACAGAAGCTTTCTTT,CASSFGFSGTEAFF,TRBJ1-1,-,-,TRBV5-6
TGTGCCAGCAGCTTCCTGCATGGGGGCCCAAATTCACCCCTCCACTTT,CASSFLHGGPNSPLHF,TRBJ1-6,-,-,TRBV7-9
TGCGCCAGCAGCCAAGAATTGCGTAACTCTGGAAACACCATATATTTT,CASSQELRNSGNTIYF,TRBJ1-3,-,-,TRBV4-3
TGTGCCAGCACCCCAGGCACAGATACGCAGTATTTT,CASTPGTDTQYF,TRBJ2-3,-,-,TRBV28
TGTGCCAGCAGCCAAGTCGGACAGGGGGTGGCCGGGGAGCTGTTTTTT,CASSQVGQGVAGELFF,TRBJ2-2,TRBD1,-,TRBV3-1/TRBV3-2
TGTGCCATCAATGGGGGGCAGGGGGAGATCGGGGAGCTGTTTTTT,CAINGGQGEIGELFF,TRBJ2-2,-,-,TRBV10-3
TGTGCCAGCAGCCAAGATCAGGGCCATGACCCCGAGCAGTACTTC,CASSQDQGHDPEQYF,TRBJ2-7,-,-,TRBV4-2
TGCGCCAGCGGGGGTAGCGGGGCCACCGGGGAGCTGTTTTTT,CASGGSGATGELFF,TRBJ2-2,TRBD2,-,TRBV10-2
TGTGCCAGCAGCACAGGACAGACCTACGAGCAGTACTTC,CASSTGQTYEQYF,TRBJ2-7,-,-,TRBV11-3
TGTGCCAGCACGGGACAGGGCCCCTCCTGGTCCCAGTACTTC,CASTGQGPSWSQYF,TRBJ2-5,TRBD1,-,TRBV2
TGTGCCACCACACAGGGCGATGGGGATGGCTACACCTTC,CATTQGDGDGYTF,TRBJ1-2,-,once,TRBV24-1
TGTGCCAGCAGCTTGGAAGCCGGGATTTTTTCTGGGGCCAACGTCCTGACTTTC,CASSLEAGIFSGANVLTF,TRBJ2-6,-,-,TRBV5-5
TGTGCCAGCAGCTTCGGGACTGCCTACTACACCGGGGAGCTGTTTTTT,CASSFGTAYYTGELFF,TRBJ2-2,-,once,TRBV5-6
TGCAGCGCCTCCCCCCAAATCGGGGGGGAGCTGTTTTTT,CSASPQIGGELFF,TRBJ2-2,-,-,TRBV29-1
TGTGCCAGTAGTATTTCCCGGACTCGCGGAGACTATGGCTACACCTTC,CASSISRTRGDYGYTF,TRBJ1-2,-,-,TRBV19
TGTGCCAGTAAACGCAGCTCCTACAATGAGCAGTTCTTC,CASKRSSYNEQFF,TRBJ2-1,-,few,TRBV19
TGTGCCAGCAGCTTCGACAGGCCCTATAATTCACCCCTCCACTTT,CASSFDRPYNSPLHF,TRBJ1-6,-,-,TRBV7-8
TGCGCCACCGCCGGGACCGGGGGTGACGGCCTCCACTTT,CATAGTGGDGLHF,TRBJ1-6,-,few,TRBV10-2
TGTGCCGGGGACAGCTTCTCTGGAAACACCATATATTTT,CAGDSFSGNTIYF,TRBJ1-3,TRBD1,-,TRBV30
TGTGCCAGGTCTGGCAGTTTAAACACTGAAGCTTTCTTT,CARSGSLNTEAFF,TRBJ1-1,-,-,TRBV2
TGTGCCAGCAGCTGGGGACAGGGTAATCAGCCCCAGCATTTT,CASSWGQGNQPQHF,TRBJ1-5,TRBD1,once,TRBV7-2
TGTGCCAGCGGACGAATGACAGGGGCGGGTGAAAAACTGTTTTTT,CASGRMTGAGEKLFF,TRBJ1-4,TRBD1,-,TRBV28
TGCGCCACCGGGACTAGCGGGAGTGAGGAGACCCAGTACTTC,CATGTSGSEETQYF,TRBJ2-5,TRBD2,-,TRBV5-1
TGTGCCAGCAGCCCGCCCACTATCGTAAGGCAGTACTTC,CASSPPTIVRQYF,TRBJ2-7,-,-,TRBV11-2
TGTGCCAGCACCCTTAGCATCATCCAGAGCGGGAATTCAAATGAGCAGTTCTTC,CASTLSIIQSGNSNEQFF,TRBJ2-1,TRBD2,-,TRBV7-6
TGTGCCAGCAGCTTAATAACTAGCACTGGTGGCACAGATACGCAGTATTTT,CASSLITSTGGTDTQYF,TRBJ2-3,-,-,TRBV11-2
TGTGCCAGCAGCGGACAGAACTATGGCTACACCTTC,CASSGQNYGYTF,TRBJ1-2,-,-,TRBV27
TGCAGCGTTGATGGACAGGGGGCCGAGACCCAGTACTTC,CSVDGQGAETQYF,TRBJ2-5,TRBD1,-,TRBV29-1
TGCGCCAGCAGCTCAGGACTAGCGGGAGGGAACACCGGGGAGCTGTTTTTT,CASSSGLAGGNTGELFF,TRBJ2-2,TRBD2,once,TRBV5-1
TGTGCCAGCAGCAACGGCTTACAGGGTTCTGGAAACACCATATATTTT,CASSNGLQGSGNTIYF,TRBJ1-3,-,few,TRBV7-2
TGTGCCAGCAGTTTCCCAGGGGGCTATGGCTACACCTTC,CASSFPGGYGYTF,TRBJ1-2,TRBD1,-,TRBV6-2/TRBV6-3
TGCGCCAGCAGAGTCACTAACACTGAAGCTTTCTTT,CASRVTNTEAFF,TRBJ1-1,-,-,TRBV5-1
TGTGCCAGCAGCGGTAATACAGGACAAAATTCACCCCTCCACTTT,CASSGNTGQNSPLHF,TRBJ1-6,-,-,TRBV7-2
TGTGCCAGTAGGGACACGGCATGGCCCCAGCATTTT,CASRDTAWPQHF,TRBJ1-5,-,-,TRBV6-5
TGTGCCAGCTGTTCCTGGACAGGGTTAAACACCGGGGAGCTGTTTTTT,CASCSWTGLNTGELFF,TRBJ2-2,TRBD1,-,TRBV6-5
TGTGCCAGCAAGACCCAGGGAAACTATGGCTACACCTTC,CASKTQGNYGYTF,TRBJ1-2,-,-,TRBV12-3/TRBV12-4
TGTGCCAGCAGCTTACAACCGACAGCTAACTATGGCTACACCTTC,CASSLQPTANYGYTF,TRBJ1-2,-,-,TRBV5-5
TGTGCCAGCAGCGGGTCACAGGGAAGGCGCTCTGGGGCCAACGTCCTGACTTTC,CASSGSQGRRSGANVLTF,TRBJ2-6,-,-,TRBV9
TGTGCCTGGACCCCAGCGGGGTTGAATGAGCAGTTCTTC,CAWTPAGLNEQFF,TRBJ2-1,TRBD2,-,TRBV30
TGTGCCAGCAGCGTAGATATGCGAACGTATGGCTACACCTTC,CASSVDMRTYGYTF,TRBJ1-2,-,once,TRBV9
TGCGCCAGCAGCCAGACGGCGGGGGGGGGTCAGCCCCAGCATTTT,CASSQTAGGGQPQHF,TRBJ1-5,-,-,TRBV4-3
TGTGCCAGCAGTCGCCTAGACGGAGCCAATGAGCAGTTCTTC,CASSRLDGANEQFF,TRBJ2-1,-,-,TRBV6-2/TRBV6-3
TGTGCCAGCGGCAGGTGGGAGCTGTTTTTT,CASGRWELFF,TRBJ2-2,-,-,TRBV28
TGTGCCAGCAGTGCCCTGTGGACAAATGGAGACTACACCTTC,CASSALWTNGDYTF,TRBJ1-2,-,-,TRBV2
TGTGCCAGCAGCTTGGGAGGGACAGGACCTAACTATGGCTACACCTTC,CASSLGGTGPNYGYTF,TRBJ1-2,TRBD1,-,TRBV5-5
TGTGCCAGCAGCTTAATACAGGGGAGCACCGGGGAGCTGTTTTTT,CASSLIQGSTGELFF,TRBJ2-2,TRBD1,few,TRBV7-2